Ten or more counts support the clone carrying this TCR beta chain. The record originates from a study of regulatory T cells in long-lasting Graves disease. The authors built TCR beta libraries using iRepertoire HTBI primers and Arm-PCR of CDR3 regions. TCRdb re-called the multiplex PCR reads through MiXCR, storing one row per CDR3 protein. The repertoire has approximately 360,000 distinct CDR3 sequences, over 9.5% of them found once; the top ten carry around 18%. The time point is: newly diagnosed GD, antithyroid drugs for less than 3 months. The TCR library was made from RNA extracted from PBMCs. The data were also submitted as part of a second study, on T cells in Graves' hyperthyroidism and ophthalmopathy.

The sample in question was peripheral blood mononuclear cells (PBMCs), obtained at new diagnosis, from a patient treated with antithyroid drugs. The TCR comes from a woman younger than 35 with Graves disease.

CDR3 region: CASSSAAGIHYEQYF. DNA for the CDR3: TGTGCCAGCAGTTCAGCAGCGGGAATTCATTACGAGCAGTACTTC. V is TRBV27 and J is TRBJ2-7, with 7 bases that match TRBD2. V trimming: 4 bases; J trimming: 4 bases; junction bases outside the gene matches: 10. The CDR3 runs 15 residues. Germline CDR1 reads MNHEY; CDR2 reads SMNVEV (reference sequence).